Listed below are T cell receptor beta chains from one sample, sequenced in a study of response to subunit inactivated influenza vaccine. TCRdb recomputed calls from the RT-PCR reads with MiXCR, one row per CDR3 protein. Of roughly 500,000 distinct CDR3 sequences in the sample, more than 15% were seen once. The sample here was CD4+ T cells sorted from PBMCs, taken less than 30 months after vaccination. These TCRs come from a man aged 50 to 69 who received an inactivated influenza vaccine. Both conserved end residues are part of each CDR3. A D gene is named only where the DNA matches it firmly. Not every row has a clone size; where given, it reads once, few, many or a size class.

d_call j_call clone_size v_call cdr3_nt cdr3_aa
NA TRBJ2-1 NA TRBV12-3/TRBV12-4 TGTGCCAGCAGTCCAGGGCGGTGGGAGCAGTTCTTC CASSPGRWEQFF
TRBD1 TRBJ2-7 NA TRBV6-2/TRBV6-3 TGTGCCAGCAGTTACTCAGGGACAGGGCCCGATCGGCAGTACTTC CASSYSGTGPDRQYF
NA TRBJ1-2 many TRBV27 TGTGCCAGCAGCCGTTTGCAGTCCTCTAACTATGGCTACACCTTC CASSRLQSSNYGYTF
NA TRBJ2-6 NA TRBV28 TGTGCCAGCAGTTTCCAAGGTGGGATACTAGCTGGGGCCAACGTCCTGACTTTC CASSFQGGILAGANVLTF
NA TRBJ2-5 many TRBV27 TGTGCCAGCAGTTTCAACAGAGGGCAAGAGACCCAGTACTTC CASSFNRGQETQYF
NA TRBJ2-1 NA TRBV7-2 TGTGCCAGCAGCTCGGACCCCGTTGTTGAGCAGTTCTTC CASSSDPVVEQFF
NA TRBJ2-6 few TRBV5-1 TGCGCCAGCAGCTCCCCACCTGGTGGGGCCAACGTCCTGACTTTC CASSSPPGGANVLTF
NA TRBJ1-5 few TRBV19 TGTGCCAGTAGTATTAGGGGTATCGGTCAGCCCCAGCATTTT CASSIRGIGQPQHF
TRBD2 TRBJ2-7 NA TRBV20-1 TGCAGTGCTAGAGATTTTAGCGGGATTTCCTACGAGCAGTACTTC CSARDFSGISYEQYF
TRBD2 TRBJ2-7 NA TRBV7-2 TGTGCCAGCAGCTTGGGACTAGTAATCGACGAGCAGTACTTC CASSLGLVIDEQYF
NA TRBJ2-1 many TRBV20-1 TGCAGTGCCAGCAGTTTCGCGGACCCGAGCTCCTACAATGAGCAGTTCTTC CSASSFADPSSYNEQFF
TRBD1 TRBJ2-5 NA TRBV3-1 TGTGCCAGCAGCCAACAGACAGGGACACAAGAGACCCAGTACTTC CASSQQTGTQETQYF
NA TRBJ2-1 few TRBV29-1 TGCAGCGCCGAACGACAGGTCTCCTACAATGAGCAGTTCTTC CSAERQVSYNEQFF